By sample fraction, the clone carrying this T cell receptor (beta chain) is medium-sized (0.01 to 0.1%). Its cognate antigen is unknown. The treatment denotes: approximately 11-day PBMC culture with coronavirus spike peptide pools or control peptides (ViraFEST assay). These data are taken from a study of vaccination and CD4 T cells after COVID-19. Scientists ran DNA taken from cultured CD4+ T cells through the Oncomine TCR Beta short-read assay for sequencing. Each CDR3 protein gets one entry after TCRdb re-called the PCR reads with MiXCR. The sample has approximately 4,100 distinct CDR3 sequences, over 15% seen once. V shed 0 bases, J shed 5 bases, and the junction held 9 bases outside the gene matches. Germline lookup yields CDR1 LNHNV and CDR2 YYDKDF (reference sequence). This CDR3 contains 16 residues.

The sample comprised CD4+ T cells from blood, cultured in vitro. The chain couples TRBV15 to TRBJ2-5; 7 bases align to TRBD1. This TCR was recovered from a human donor who had recovered from COVID-19. The CDR3 DNA follows: TGTGCCACCAGCAGAGATAAGTCCATCAGGGGGGAGACCCAGTACTTC. It yields the protein CATSRDKSIRGETQYF.